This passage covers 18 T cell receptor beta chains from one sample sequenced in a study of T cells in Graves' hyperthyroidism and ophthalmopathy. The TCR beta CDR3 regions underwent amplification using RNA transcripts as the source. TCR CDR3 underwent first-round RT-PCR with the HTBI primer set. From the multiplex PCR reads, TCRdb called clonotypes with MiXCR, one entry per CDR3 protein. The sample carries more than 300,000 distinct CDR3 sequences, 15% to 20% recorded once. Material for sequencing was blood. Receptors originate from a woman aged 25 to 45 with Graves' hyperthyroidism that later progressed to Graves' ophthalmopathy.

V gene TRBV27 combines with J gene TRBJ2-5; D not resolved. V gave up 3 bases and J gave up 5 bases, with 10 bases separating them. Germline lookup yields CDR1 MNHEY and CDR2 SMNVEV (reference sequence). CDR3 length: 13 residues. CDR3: CASSFLDGETQYF. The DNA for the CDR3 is TGTGCCAGCAGTTTTCTTGATGGGGAGACCCAGTACTTC.

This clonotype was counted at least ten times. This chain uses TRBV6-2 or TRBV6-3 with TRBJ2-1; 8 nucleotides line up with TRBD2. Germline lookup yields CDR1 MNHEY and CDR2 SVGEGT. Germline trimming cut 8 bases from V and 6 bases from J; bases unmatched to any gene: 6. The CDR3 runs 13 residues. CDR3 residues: CASRSSGRNEQFF. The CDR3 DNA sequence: TGTGCCAGCCGGTCTAGCGGGCGCAATGAGCAGTTCTTC.

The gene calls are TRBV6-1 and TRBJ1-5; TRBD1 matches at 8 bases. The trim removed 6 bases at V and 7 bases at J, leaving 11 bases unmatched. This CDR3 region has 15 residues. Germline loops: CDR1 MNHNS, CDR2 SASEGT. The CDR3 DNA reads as TGTGCCAGCAGGGACAGGGTATTTCCACGGCAGCCCCAGCATTTT. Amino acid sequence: CASRDRVFPRQPQHF.

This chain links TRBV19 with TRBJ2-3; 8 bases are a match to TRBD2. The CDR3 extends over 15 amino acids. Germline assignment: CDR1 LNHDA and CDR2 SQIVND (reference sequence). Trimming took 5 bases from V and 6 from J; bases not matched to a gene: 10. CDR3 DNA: TGTGCCAGTAGTGTCCCGAGCGGGAGTGGGGATACGCAGTATTTT. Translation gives CASSVPSGSGDTQYF.

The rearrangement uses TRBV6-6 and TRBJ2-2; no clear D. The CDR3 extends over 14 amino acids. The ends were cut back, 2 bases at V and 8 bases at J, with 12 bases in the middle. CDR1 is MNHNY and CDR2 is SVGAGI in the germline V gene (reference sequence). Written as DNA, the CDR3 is TGTGCCAGCAGTTACAGCCGGGTCCTTGGGGAGCTGTTTTTT. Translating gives CASSYSRVLGELFF.

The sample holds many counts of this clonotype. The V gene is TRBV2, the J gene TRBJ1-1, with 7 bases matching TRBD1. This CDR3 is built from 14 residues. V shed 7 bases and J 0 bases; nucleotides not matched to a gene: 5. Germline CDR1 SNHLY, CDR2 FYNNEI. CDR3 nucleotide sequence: TGTGCCAGCATGGAGGACAGGATGAACACTGAAGCTTTCTTT. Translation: CASMEDRMNTEAFF. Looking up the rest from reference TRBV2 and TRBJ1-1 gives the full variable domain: EPEVTQTPSHQVTQMGQEVILRCVPISNHLYFYWYRQILGQKVEFLVSFYNNEISEKSEIFDDQFSVERPDGSNFTLKIRSTKLEDSAMYFCASMEDRMNTEAFFGQGTRLTVV.

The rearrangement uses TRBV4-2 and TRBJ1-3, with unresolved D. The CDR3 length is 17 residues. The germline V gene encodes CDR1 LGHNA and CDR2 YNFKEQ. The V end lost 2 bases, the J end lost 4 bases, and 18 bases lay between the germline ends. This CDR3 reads CASSQTAQTRVGNTIYF. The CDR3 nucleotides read TGTGCCAGCAGCCAAACAGCCCAAACAAGGGTCGGAAACACCATATATTTT.

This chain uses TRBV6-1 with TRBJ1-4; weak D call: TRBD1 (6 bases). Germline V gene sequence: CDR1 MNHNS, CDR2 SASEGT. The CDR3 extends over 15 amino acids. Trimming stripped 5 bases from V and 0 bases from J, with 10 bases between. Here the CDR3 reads CASSFAGATNEKLFF. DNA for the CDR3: TGTGCCAGCAGTTTCGCAGGGGCAACTAATGAAAAACTGTTTTTT.

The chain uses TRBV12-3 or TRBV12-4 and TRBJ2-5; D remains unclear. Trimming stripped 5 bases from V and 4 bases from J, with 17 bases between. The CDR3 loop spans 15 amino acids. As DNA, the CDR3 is TGTGCCAGCAGTCCCTCCCCCATGAGGATAGAGACCCAGTACTTC. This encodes CASSPSPMRIETQYF.

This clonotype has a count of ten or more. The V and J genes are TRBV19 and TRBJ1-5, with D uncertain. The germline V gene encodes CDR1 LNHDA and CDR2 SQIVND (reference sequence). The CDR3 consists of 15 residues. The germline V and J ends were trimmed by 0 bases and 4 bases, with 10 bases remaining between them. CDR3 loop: CASSIDGRLNQPQHF. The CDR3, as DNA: TGTGCCAGTAGTATAGACGGTCGGTTAAATCAGCCCCAGCATTTT.

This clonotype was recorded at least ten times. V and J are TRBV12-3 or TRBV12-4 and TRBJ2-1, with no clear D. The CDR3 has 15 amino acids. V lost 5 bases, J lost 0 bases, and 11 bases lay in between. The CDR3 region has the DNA TGTGCCAGCAGTGGGCAGGCCAGCTCCTACAATGAGCAGTTCTTC. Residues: CASSGQASSYNEQFF.

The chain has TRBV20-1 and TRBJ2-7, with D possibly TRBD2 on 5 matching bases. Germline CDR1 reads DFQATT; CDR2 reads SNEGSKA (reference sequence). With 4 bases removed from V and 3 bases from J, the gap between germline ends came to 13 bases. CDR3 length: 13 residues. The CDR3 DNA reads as TGCAGTGCTAAGGGAGTTCGGGGCTACGAGCAGTACTTC. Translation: CSAKGVRGYEQYF.

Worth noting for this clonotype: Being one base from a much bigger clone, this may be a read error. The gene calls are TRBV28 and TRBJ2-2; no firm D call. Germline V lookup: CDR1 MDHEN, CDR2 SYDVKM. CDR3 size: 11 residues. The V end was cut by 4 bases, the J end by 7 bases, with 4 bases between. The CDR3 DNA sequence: TGTGCCAGCAGTTCTCACGGGGAGCTGTTTTTT. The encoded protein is CASSSHGELFF.

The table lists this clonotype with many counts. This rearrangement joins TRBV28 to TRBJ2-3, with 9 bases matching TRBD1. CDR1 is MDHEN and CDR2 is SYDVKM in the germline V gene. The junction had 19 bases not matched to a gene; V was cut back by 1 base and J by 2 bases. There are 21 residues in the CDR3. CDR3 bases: TGTGCCAGCAGTTTATTACGGGTGGATGTGGGACAGGGTCGGACCACAGATACGCAGTATTTT. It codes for CASSLLRVDVGQGRTTDTQYF.

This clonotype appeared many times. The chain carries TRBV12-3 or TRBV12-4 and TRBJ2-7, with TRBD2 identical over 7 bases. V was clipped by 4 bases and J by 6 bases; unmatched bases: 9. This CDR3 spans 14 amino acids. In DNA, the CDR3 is TGTGCCAGCAGTTCCTTTGCGGGGGTCTCCGAGCAGTACTTC. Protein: CASSSFAGVSEQYF.

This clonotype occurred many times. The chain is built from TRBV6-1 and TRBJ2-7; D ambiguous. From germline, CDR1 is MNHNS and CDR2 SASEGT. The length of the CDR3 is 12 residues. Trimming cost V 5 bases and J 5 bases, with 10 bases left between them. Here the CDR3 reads CASSLWENEQYF. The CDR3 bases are TGTGCCAGCAGTTTATGGGAAAACGAGCAGTACTTC.

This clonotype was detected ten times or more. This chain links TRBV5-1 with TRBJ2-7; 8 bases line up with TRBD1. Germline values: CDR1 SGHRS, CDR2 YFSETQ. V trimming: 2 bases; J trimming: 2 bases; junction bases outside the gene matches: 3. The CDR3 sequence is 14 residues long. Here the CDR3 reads CASSFGTGPYEQYF. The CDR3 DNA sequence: TGCGCCAGCAGCTTTGGGACAGGACCCTACGAGCAGTACTTC. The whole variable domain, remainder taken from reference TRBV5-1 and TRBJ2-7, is KAGVTQTPRYLIKTRGQQVTLSCSPISGHRSVSWYQQTPGQGLQFLFEYFSETQRNKGNFPGRFSGRQFSNSRSEMNVSTLELGDSALYLCASSFGTGPYEQYFGPGTRLTVT.

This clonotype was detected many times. In DNA, the CDR3 is TGTGCCAGCACCACGGACCGAAACAATGAGCAGTTCTTC. Translating it yields CASTTDRNNEQFF. This chain connects TRBV6-1 to TRBJ2-1, with D unresolved. Germline CDR1 and CDR2: MNHNS and SASEGT. The CDR3 has 13 amino acids. Between the trimmed V and J ends, which lost 7 bases and 5 bases, there was a span of 12 bases.